Sequencing of this T cell receptor beta chain was carried out in a study of T-cell memory formation after mild COVID-19. A single record per CDR3 protein comes from TCRdb applying MiXCR to the 5' RACE reads. The sample comprises fewer than 150,000 distinct CDR3 sequences, roughly 6% of which are singletons, and 2.2% rests with the top ten. The sample holds many counts of this clonotype. The clonotype comes from an adult woman who had mild COVID-19 (a few samples of this study predate the infection). Cell type and time point are not known. Sequencing input: PBMCs or a T cell subset sorted from them (not recorded which).

The CDR3 region is CASSSRPILRGGTDTQYF. As DNA, the CDR3 is TGTGCCAGCAGCTCTAGGCCTATACTGCGGGGAGGGACAGATACGCAGTATTTT. The chain joins TRBV4-2 to TRBJ2-3, with TRBD2 identical over 7 bases. The CDR3 consists of 18 residues. Trimming removed 5 bases from V and 3 bases from J; junction bases left unmatched: 17. The germline V gene encodes CDR1 LGHNA and CDR2 YNFKEQ.